These 30 T cell receptor beta chains originate from one sample sequenced in a study of response to subunit inactivated influenza vaccine (dated by TCRdb to about 2018). The library was obtained by RT-PCR. The instrument given in TCRdb is Illumina HiSeq 2500. The raw public data were reprocessed by TCRdb itself: fastp quality trimming at Q25, MiXCR clonotype calling, in-frame beta chains only. Identical CDR3 proteins give one entry, which carries the most common genes and DNA. Recorded for this sample are about 540,000 distinct CDR3 sequences; less than 25% of them occurred a single time. The ten biggest clones cover around 2.8% of the sample. These sequences were also reported in another study, on T cells expressing NK-cell markers. Per that second paper: 5'RACE template switching, by which a universal primer site and unique molecular identifiers were added, was used to make TCR beta cDNA libraries.

The sequenced sample was CD4+ T cells sorted from PBMCs, obtained approximately 12 days after vaccination. The receptor source for this set is a man over 45 who received an inactivated influenza vaccine. Donor details come from another sample of the same person, matched by shared clones.

The V and J genes are TRBV7-2 and TRBJ2-5; D might be TRBD1 (6 bases). The ends were cut back, 4 bases at V and 5 bases at J, with 20 bases in the middle. The CDR3 loop spans 16 amino acids. CDR1 and CDR2 from the germline V gene are SGHTA and FQGNSA. Written as DNA, the CDR3 is TGTGCCAGCAGCTGGCGTGGTTTGGGGGCTAGTGAGACCCAGTACTTC. Its translation: CASSWRGLGASETQYF.

This clonotype was seen more than once but under ten times. The chain combines TRBV9 with TRBJ1-5; no firm D call. Between the trimmed V and J ends, which lost 0 bases and 1 base, there was a span of 5 bases. Germline V gene data show CDR1 as SGDLS and CDR2 as YYNGEE. CDR3 length equals 14 residues. As DNA, the CDR3 is TGTGCCAGCAGCGTAGAGGACAGCAATCAGCCCCAGCATTTT. It encodes CASSVEDSNQPQHF.

In this sample, this clonotype turned up a few times. The genes are TRBV12-3 or TRBV12-4 and TRBJ2-2; 10 bases are a match to TRBD2. This CDR3 has 19 residues. After removal of 5 bases from V and 1 base from J, the junction contained 13 bases not matched to a gene. As DNA, the CDR3 is TGTGCCAGCAGTCCCCGGCGAGCGGGAGGGCCACAGAACACCGGGGAGCTGTTTTTT. Translating gives CASSPRRAGGPQNTGELFF.

This chain links TRBV27 with TRBJ2-1, with D possibly being TRBD1 or TRBD2 (5 bases each). CDR1 and CDR2 from the germline V gene are MNHEY and SMNVEV (reference sequence). V was trimmed by 8 bases and J by 10 bases, leaving 18 bases between them. This CDR3 region has 13 residues. CDR3 protein: CASWDRAVQEQFF. The CDR3 DNA sequence: TGTGCCAGCTGGGACCGCGCGGTTCAGGAGCAGTTCTTC.

CDR3 nucleotides: TGCAGTGCCCCGGAGATGACTTCCCTCTCCTACGAGCAGTACTTC. Translated: CSAPEMTSLSYEQYF. The chain carries TRBV20-1 and TRBJ2-7; D remains ambiguous. The length of the CDR3 is 15 residues. V gave up 6 bases and J gave up 0 bases, with 18 bases separating them. Germline assignment: CDR1 DFQATT and CDR2 SNEGSKA (reference sequence).

This clonotype has just a few counts. The rearrangement joins TRBV3-1 to TRBJ2-7; D might be TRBD1 or TRBD2, each matching 7 bases. Per germline, CDR1 LGHDT and CDR2 YNNKEL (reference sequence). Deletions cut 1 base from V and 1 base from J, with 20 bases between. This CDR3 has 18 residues. The CDR3: CASSQAGQSGGGSYEQYF. CDR3 sequence (DNA): TGTGCCAGCAGCCAAGCGGGACAGAGTGGCGGGGGTTCCTACGAGCAGTACTTC.

The chain uses TRBV28 and TRBJ1-1; D unresolved. V lost 3 bases and J 0 bases, leaving 8 bases between the germline ends. The CDR3 is 14 amino acids. Germline V gene data show CDR1 as MDHEN and CDR2 as SYDVKM. The CDR3, as DNA: TGTGCCAGCAGTTTCCGCGTCCTGAACACTGAAGCTTTCTTT. This encodes CASSFRVLNTEAFF. The whole variable domain, filled in from reference TRBV28 and TRBJ1-1, reads DVKVTQSSRYLVKRTGEKVFLECVQDMDHENMFWYRQDPGLGLRLIYFSYDVKMKEKGDIPEGYSVSREKKERFSLILESASTNQTSMYLCASSFRVLNTEAFFGQGTRLTVV.

The genes are TRBV4-2 and TRBJ2-1; 9 bases align to TRBD1. The V segment lost 0 bases and the J segment 6 bases; nucleotides outside the gene matches: 3. There are 15 residues in the CDR3. The germline gives CDR1 LGHNA, CDR2 YNFKEQ. DNA of the CDR3: TGTGCCAGCAGCCAAGAACAGGGGGCTATCAATGAGCAGTTCTTC. Translation gives CASSQEQGAINEQFF.

This clonotype was seen more than once but under ten times. This chain connects TRBV7-2 to TRBJ2-5; D ambiguous. The ends were cut back, 5 bases at V and 3 bases at J, with 10 bases in the middle. The germline gives CDR1 SGHTA, CDR2 FQGNSA. The CDR3 has 13 amino acids. CDR3 protein: CASSPGIKETQYF. CDR3 nucleotide sequence: TGTGCCAGCAGCCCGGGTATCAAAGAGACCCAGTACTTC.

The chain employs TRBV12-3 or TRBV12-4 and TRBJ2-6; weak D call: TRBD2 (5 bases). V was shortened by 5 bases and J by 0 bases, with 14 bases between the two germline ends. The length of the CDR3 is 17 residues. The CDR3 loop reads CASSPLRLYSGANVLTF. As DNA, the CDR3 is TGTGCCAGCAGTCCACTGCGACTATACTCTGGGGCCAACGTCCTGACTTTC.

The genes are TRBV27 and TRBJ2-7, with no clear D. Germline CDR1 reads MNHEY; CDR2 reads SMNVEV (reference sequence). This CDR3 has 15 amino acids. The V end lost 4 bases, the J end lost 6 bases, and 19 bases lay between the germline ends. The CDR3 DNA follows: TGTGCCAGCAGTTCATATTCGGGCCCTTTCGGCGAGCAGTACTTC. This encodes CASSSYSGPFGEQYF.

The chain joins TRBV25-1 to TRBJ2-6; D tentatively reads TRBD1 or TRBD2 (6 bases each). V was trimmed by 3 bases and J by 4 bases, leaving 13 bases between them. Germline V gene sequence: CDR1 MGHDK, CDR2 SYGVNS. CDR3 length: 16 amino acids. CDR3 DNA: TGTGCCAGCAGTGAGAAGAGGGGGGCGGGGGCCAACGTCCTGACTTTC. Translated: CASSEKRGAGANVLTF.

This clonotype was picked up a small number of times. V and J are TRBV19 and TRBJ1-1; 9 nucleotides align to TRBD1. The CDR3 extends over 15 amino acids. V was pared by 7 bases and J by 4 bases, with 10 bases of the junction left unmatched. Looked up from germline, CDR1 is LNHDA and CDR2 is SQIVND (reference sequence). The CDR3 bases are TGTGCCAGTACAAGACAGGGGGGGCTTGGCACTGAAGCTTTCTTT. It translates to CASTRQGGLGTEAFF.

This clonotype was found a few times. The chain uses TRBV20-1 and TRBJ2-1, with a tentative D call TRBD2 (6 bases). The CDR3 extends over 15 amino acids. V gave up 3 bases and J gave up 2 bases, with 14 bases separating them. Germline CDR1 and CDR2: DFQATT and SNEGSKA (reference sequence). Here the CDR3 reads CSASPRRVPYNEQFF. The DNA for the CDR3 is TGCAGTGCTAGTCCCCGGAGGGTCCCCTACAATGAGCAGTTCTTC.

The V call is TRBV10-3, the J call TRBJ2-3, with 9 bases fitting TRBD2. CDR1 is ENHRY and CDR2 is SYGVKD in the germline V gene. Trimming removed 3 bases from V and 6 bases from J; junction bases left unmatched: 10. CDR3 length: 16 residues. In nucleotides, the CDR3 is TGTGCCATCAGTGACAGGCGGGAGGGCTCGGAGGATACGCAGTATTTT. Translation: CAISDRREGSEDTQYF.

V and J are TRBV7-2 and TRBJ2-1; tentatively, D is TRBD1 or TRBD2 (5 bases each). Trimming pared 6 bases from V and 3 bases from J, leaving 15 bases between. The CDR3 is made up of 15 amino acids. CDR1 and CDR2 (germline): SGHTA, FQGNSA. The CDR3 coding sequence is TGTGCCAGCAGTTCGACCGGGACGGACTACAATGAGCAGTTCTTC. This codes for CASSSTGTDYNEQFF.

V gene TRBV20-1 combines with J gene TRBJ2-3, with TRBD2 matching 7 bases. Looked up from germline, CDR1 is DFQATT and CDR2 is SNEGSKA (reference sequence). The V and J ends lost 5 bases and 2 bases, in that order; junction bases with no gene match: 13. The CDR3 length is 16 residues. CDR3 sequence: CSAGGASGSTTDTQYF. DNA of the CDR3: TGCAGTGCTGGAGGTGCTAGCGGTTCTACCACAGATACGCAGTATTTT.

J is TRBJ1-5 and V is TRBV12-3 or TRBV12-4; a possible D gene is TRBD1 (5 bases). The CDR3 covers 14 residues. Trimming cost V 3 bases and J 1 base, with 7 bases left between them. The CDR3 protein is CASSFTGSNQPQHF. DNA of the CDR3: TGTGCCAGCAGTTTCACAGGAAGCAATCAGCCCCAGCATTTT.

This clonotype came up a few times. The J gene is TRBJ2-1, the V gene TRBV30, with a weak D call TRBD2 (5 bases). Germline lookup yields CDR1 GTSNPN and CDR2 SVGIG (reference sequence). V gave up 4 bases and J gave up 1 base, with 14 bases separating them. CDR3 length: 15 amino acids. The CDR3 region is CAWTRGSGSYNEQFF. CDR3 coding DNA: TGTGCCTGGACTCGTGGGAGTGGATCCTACAATGAGCAGTTCTTC.

There are a few counts of this clonotype. The chain combines TRBV5-1 with TRBJ2-1, with 7 bases fitting TRBD1. CDR1 is SGHRS, CDR2 YFSETQ, per germline. The V segment lost 1 base and the J segment 10 bases; nucleotides outside the gene matches: 11. The CDR3 is 15 residues long. The CDR3: CASSLRGNQGDEQFF. For the CDR3, the DNA is TGCGCCAGCAGCTTGAGGGGCAATCAGGGGGACGAGCAGTTCTTC.

This clonotype came up a few times. The chain recombines TRBV5-4 with TRBJ2-1, with 7 positions matching TRBD2. This CDR3 has 15 amino acids. Germline CDR1 SGHNT, CDR2 YYREEE (reference sequence). The ends lost 0 bases at V and 5 bases at J; junction bases unmatched: 5. The CDR3 loop is CASSLELLANNEQFF. DNA of the CDR3: TGTGCCAGCAGCTTGGAACTACTAGCGAACAATGAGCAGTTCTTC. Full variable domain (remainder filled in from reference TRBV5-4 and TRBJ2-1): ETGVTQSPTHLIKTRGQQVTLRCSSQSGHNTVSWYQQALGQGPQFIFQYYREEENGRGNFPPRFSGLQFPNYSSELNVNALELDDSALYLCASSLELLANNEQFFGPGTRLTVL.

The chain links TRBV14 to TRBJ2-3; TRBD2 is a possible D gene (7 bases). The CDR3 runs to 14 residues. Germline CDR1 reads SGHDN; CDR2 reads FVKESK. Trimming stripped 3 bases from V and 6 bases from J, with 13 bases between. The CDR3 sequence is CASSHRGARDTQYF. CDR3 bases: TGTGCCAGCAGCCACCGGGGGGCCAGGGATACGCAGTATTTT.

In its sample, this clonotype was seen a few times. This chain uses TRBV29-1 with TRBJ2-2; 7 bases map to TRBD1. Germline V gene sequence: CDR1 SQVTM, CDR2 ANQGSEA. The CDR3 contains 12 residues. Losses at the gene ends were 2 bases for V and 6 bases for J; bases not matched to a gene: 0. The DNA for the CDR3 is TGCAGCGTTGAACAGGGGGCCGGGGAGCTGTTTTTT. Translating gives CSVEQGAGELFF.

This clonotype has just a few counts. The genes are TRBV30 and TRBJ2-1; 7 nucleotides match TRBD1. The CDR3 consists of 16 residues. Germline V gene lookup returns CDR1 GTSNPN and CDR2 SVGIG (reference sequence). J lost 10 bases, V lost 2 bases, and 17 bases had no gene match. The DNA of the CDR3 is TGTGCCTGGAGTACATACCCCTCCTTACAGGGGCAAGAGCAGTTCTTC. This codes for CAWSTYPSLQGQEQFF.

The CDR3: CASSVSAGNTEAFF. The CDR3 DNA is TGTGCCAGTAGCGTATCGGCGGGCAACACTGAAGCTTTCTTT. This rearrangement joins TRBV19 to TRBJ1-1; no reliable D call. CDR3 length: 14 residues. The germline V and J ends were trimmed by 6 bases and 2 bases, with 13 bases remaining between them. Germline V gene sequence: CDR1 LNHDA, CDR2 SQIVND (reference sequence).

This clonotype turned up a few times. The genes are TRBV28 and TRBJ1-1, with D tentatively TRBD1 (5 bases). The CDR3 spans 13 residues. V lost 3 bases to trimming and J lost 10 bases, with 15 bases between them. CDR1 and CDR2 from the germline V gene are MDHEN and SYDVKM. CDR3 protein: CASSFVAGTAAFF. Written as DNA, the CDR3 is TGTGCCAGCAGTTTCGTGGCAGGGACCGCAGCTTTCTTT.

This clonotype was seen a single time. The V gene is TRBV27, the J gene TRBJ2-7; 8 nucleotides line up with TRBD2. This CDR3 spans 14 amino acids. Germline assignment: CDR1 MNHEY and CDR2 SMNVEV (reference sequence). The J segment lost 7 bases and the V segment lost 2 bases, leaving 7 bases of the junction unmatched. As DNA, the CDR3 is TGTGCCAGCAGTTTAGGTGCTAGCGGGCTTGAGCAGTACTTC. Translated, it gives CASSLGASGLEQYF.

This clonotype was detected only a few times. V usage is TRBV30 and J usage is TRBJ1-2; no clear D gene. Trimming stripped 0 bases from V and 0 bases from J, with 11 bases between. Germline V gene data show CDR1 as GTSNPN and CDR2 as SVGIG (reference sequence). The CDR3 loop spans 15 amino acids. The CDR3 nucleotides are TGTGCCTGGAGTGTAGGCGACGGCTCTAACTATGGCTACACCTTC. Protein: CAWSVGDGSNYGYTF.

The chain employs TRBV2 and TRBJ2-5; D is undetermined. This CDR3 is built from 12 residues. CDR1 is SNHLY, CDR2 FYNNEI, per germline. V was pared by 5 bases and J by 7 bases, with 11 bases between. The CDR3 DNA follows: TGTGCCAGCAGTCCCAGAAGAGGGACCCAGTACTTC. Its protein product is CASSPRRGTQYF.

The sample holds one count of this clonotype. The chain uses TRBV20-1 and TRBJ2-7; tentative D call: TRBD2 (5 bases). Trimming cost V 6 bases and J 2 bases, with 20 bases left between them. The CDR3 spans 15 residues. Germline V gene data show CDR1 as DFQATT and CDR2 as SNEGSKA (reference sequence). The CDR3 sequence is CSATPVRTGTYEQYF. Written as DNA, the CDR3 is TGCAGTGCGACCCCGGTGCGGACGGGGACCTACGAGCAGTACTTC.